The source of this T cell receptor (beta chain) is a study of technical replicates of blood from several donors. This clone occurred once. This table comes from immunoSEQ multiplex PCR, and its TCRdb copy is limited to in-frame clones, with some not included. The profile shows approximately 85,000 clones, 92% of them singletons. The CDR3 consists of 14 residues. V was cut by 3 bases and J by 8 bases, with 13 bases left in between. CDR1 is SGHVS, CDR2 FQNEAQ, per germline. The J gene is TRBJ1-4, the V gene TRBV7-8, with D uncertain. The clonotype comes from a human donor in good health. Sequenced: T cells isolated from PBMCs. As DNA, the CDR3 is TGTGCCAGCAGCTTGAGGGATTATCCAGAAAAACTGTTTTTT. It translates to CASSLRDYPEKLFF.